This T cell receptor beta chain is from a study of shared T cell receptors in the human thymus. This clone was found a few times. TCRdb keeps only in-frame clones here, not all; method: immunoSEQ multiplex PCR. The sample lists 640,000 or so clones; more than 70% were seen once. There are 12 residues in the CDR3. V was pared by 6 bases and J by 4 bases, with 7 bases between. From germline, CDR1 is SGHDN and CDR2 FVKESK. The same data also contributed to another study, on human thymus T cells. According to that study: Corrective cardiac surgery supplied the resected thymus tissue.

The clonotype comes from a boy under three years old with a congenital heart defect. Specimen: thymocytes. The chain joins TRBV14 to TRBJ1-3; D unresolved. The CDR3 loop reads CASSLLGNTIYF. For the CDR3, the DNA is TGTGCCAGCAGTCTCCTAGGAAACACCATATATTTT.